The next 6 T cell receptor beta chains were all read from a single sample in a study of control samples from healthy donors and cancer patients. Sequencing used immunoSEQ multiplex PCR; TCRdb keeps in-frame clones, though not all of them. The sample lists some 30,000 clones, roughly nine tenths occurring once. The sample comprised PBMCs. These receptors were collected from a man aged 45-65 years with lung cancer.

The gene calls are TRBV28 and TRBJ1-1; 7 nucleotides agree with TRBD1. The length of the CDR3 is 15 residues. The ends lost 2 bases at V and 4 bases at J; junction bases unmatched: 7. Germline assignment: CDR1 MDHEN and CDR2 SYDVKM. The CDR3 DNA follows: TGTGCCAGCAGTTTACTGACAGGGTCGGGCACTGAAGCTTTCTTT. This gives the protein CASSLLTGSGTEAFF. Using reference TRBV28 and TRBJ1-1 for the parts outside the CDR3, the full variable domain is DVKVTQSSRYLVKRTGEKVFLECVQDMDHENMFWYRQDPGLGLRLIYFSYDVKMKEKGDIPEGYSVSREKKERFSLILESASTNQTSMYLCASSLLTGSGTEAFFGQGTRLTVV.

The V call is TRBV3-1 (or the pseudogene TRBV3-2), the J call TRBJ1-2, with 8 positions matching TRBD1. CDR3 length: 17 amino acids. The V gene's germline CDR1 is LGHDT and CDR2 YNNKEL (reference sequence). After removal of 4 bases from V and 0 bases from J, the junction contained 10 bases not matched to a gene. CDR3 in amino acids: CASSLRTGPTTNYGYTF. DNA of the CDR3: TGTGCCAGCAGCCTCCGGACAGGGCCGACGACTAACTATGGCTACACCTTC.

The rearrangement uses TRBV19 and TRBJ1-2; D is perhaps TRBD1 (6 bases). The CDR3 consists of 16 residues. Germline assignment: CDR1 LNHDA and CDR2 SQIVND (reference sequence). V gave up 1 base and J gave up 2 bases, with 14 bases separating them. DNA of the CDR3: TGTGCCAGTAGTATAGTCCGAGACAGGTGGAACTATGGCTACACCTTC. It yields the protein CASSIVRDRWNYGYTF.

V is TRBV12-3 or TRBV12-4 and J is TRBJ1-5, with D possibly being TRBD1 (6 bases). Trimming removed 6 bases at V and 9 bases at J, with 12 bases between. The CDR3 is 12 residues long. DNA for the CDR3: TGTGCCAGCAGCGTCAGGGGACGGCCCCAGCATTTT. It codes for CASSVRGRPQHF.

The gene calls are TRBV7-8 and TRBJ1-5; D remains unclear. The CDR3 spans 14 residues. V lost 1 base to trimming and J lost 1 base, with 5 bases between them. Germline CDR1 and CDR2: SGHVS and FQNEAQ. DNA for the CDR3: TGTGCCAGCAGCTTAGAAGACAGCAATCAGCCCCAGCATTTT. Protein: CASSLEDSNQPQHF.

The CDR3 bases are TGTGCCAGCAGCAATCAATCTAGGGTAGGATGGGGCTACACCTTC. Translating gives CASSNQSRVGWGYTF. This sequence joins TRBV5-5 and TRBJ1-2; D not certain. Germline V gene sequence: CDR1 SGHKS, CDR2 YYEKEE (reference sequence). The CDR3 spans 15 residues. V lost 4 bases and J 8 bases, leaving 21 bases between the germline ends.